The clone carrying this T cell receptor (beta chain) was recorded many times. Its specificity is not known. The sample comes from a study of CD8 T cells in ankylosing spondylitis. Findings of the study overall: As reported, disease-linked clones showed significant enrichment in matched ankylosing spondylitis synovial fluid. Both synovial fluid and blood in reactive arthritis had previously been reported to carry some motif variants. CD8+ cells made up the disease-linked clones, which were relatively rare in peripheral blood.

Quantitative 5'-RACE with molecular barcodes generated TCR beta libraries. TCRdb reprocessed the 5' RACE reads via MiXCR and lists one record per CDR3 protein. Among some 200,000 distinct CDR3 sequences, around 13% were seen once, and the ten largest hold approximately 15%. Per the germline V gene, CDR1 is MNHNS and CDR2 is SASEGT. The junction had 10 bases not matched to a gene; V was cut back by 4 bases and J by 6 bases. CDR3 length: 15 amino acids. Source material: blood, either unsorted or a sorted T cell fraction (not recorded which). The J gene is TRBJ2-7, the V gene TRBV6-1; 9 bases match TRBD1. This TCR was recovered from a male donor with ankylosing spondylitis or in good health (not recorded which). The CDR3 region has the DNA TGTGCCAGCAGTGTCCCGGTGGACAGGGGCTCCGAGCAGTACTTC. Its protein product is CASSVPVDRGSEQYF.